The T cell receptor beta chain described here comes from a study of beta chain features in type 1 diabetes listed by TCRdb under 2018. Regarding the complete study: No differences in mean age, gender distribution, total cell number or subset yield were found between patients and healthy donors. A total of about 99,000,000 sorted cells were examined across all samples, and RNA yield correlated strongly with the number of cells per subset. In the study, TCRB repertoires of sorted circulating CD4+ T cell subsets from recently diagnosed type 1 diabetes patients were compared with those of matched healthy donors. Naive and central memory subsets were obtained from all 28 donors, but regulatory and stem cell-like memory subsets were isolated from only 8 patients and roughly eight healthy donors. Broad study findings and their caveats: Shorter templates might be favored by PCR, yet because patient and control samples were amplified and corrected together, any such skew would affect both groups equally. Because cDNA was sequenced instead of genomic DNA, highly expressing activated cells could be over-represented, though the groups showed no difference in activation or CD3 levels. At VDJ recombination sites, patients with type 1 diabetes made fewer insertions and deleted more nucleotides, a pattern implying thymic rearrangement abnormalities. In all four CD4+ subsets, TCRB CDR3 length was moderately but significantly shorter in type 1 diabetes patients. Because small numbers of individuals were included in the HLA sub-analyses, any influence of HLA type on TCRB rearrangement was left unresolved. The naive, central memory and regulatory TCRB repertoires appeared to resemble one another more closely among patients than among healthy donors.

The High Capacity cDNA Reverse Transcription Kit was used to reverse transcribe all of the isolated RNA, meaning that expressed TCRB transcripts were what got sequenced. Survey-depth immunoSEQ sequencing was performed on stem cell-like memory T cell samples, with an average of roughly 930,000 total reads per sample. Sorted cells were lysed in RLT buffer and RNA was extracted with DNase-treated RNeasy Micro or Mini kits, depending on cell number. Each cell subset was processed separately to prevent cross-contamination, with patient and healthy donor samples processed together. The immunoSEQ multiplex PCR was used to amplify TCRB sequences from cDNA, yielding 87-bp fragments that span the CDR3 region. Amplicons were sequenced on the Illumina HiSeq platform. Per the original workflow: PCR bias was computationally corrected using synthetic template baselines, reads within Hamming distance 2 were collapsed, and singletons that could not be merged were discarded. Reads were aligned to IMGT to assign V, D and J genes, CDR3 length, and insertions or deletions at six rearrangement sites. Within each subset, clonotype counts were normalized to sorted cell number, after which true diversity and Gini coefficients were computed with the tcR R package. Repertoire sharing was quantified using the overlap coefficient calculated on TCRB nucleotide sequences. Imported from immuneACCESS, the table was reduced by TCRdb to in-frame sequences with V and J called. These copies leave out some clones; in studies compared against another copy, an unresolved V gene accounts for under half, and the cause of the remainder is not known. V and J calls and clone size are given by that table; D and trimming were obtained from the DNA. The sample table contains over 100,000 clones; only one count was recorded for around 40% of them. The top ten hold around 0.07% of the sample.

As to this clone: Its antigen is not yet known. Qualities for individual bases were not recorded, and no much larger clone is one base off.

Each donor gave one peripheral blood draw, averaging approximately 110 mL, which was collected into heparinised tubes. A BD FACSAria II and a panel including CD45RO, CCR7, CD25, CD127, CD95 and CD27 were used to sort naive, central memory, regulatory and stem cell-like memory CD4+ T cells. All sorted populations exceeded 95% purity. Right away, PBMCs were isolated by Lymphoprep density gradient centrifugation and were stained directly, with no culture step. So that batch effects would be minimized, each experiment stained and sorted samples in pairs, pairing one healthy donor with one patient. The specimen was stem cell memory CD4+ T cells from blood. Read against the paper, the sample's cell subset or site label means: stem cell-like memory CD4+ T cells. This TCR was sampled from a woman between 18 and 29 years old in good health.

The CDR3 amino acid sequence is: CASSWAQPQPQHF. The bases are TGTGCCAGTAGTTGGGCCCAGCCTCAGCCCCAGCATTTT. The chain employs TRBV19 and TRBJ1-5; the D gene cannot be resolved reliably. Trimming removed 5 bases from V and 6 bases from J, leaving 11 bases between the germline ends. Looking up the germline V gene (reference sequence) yields CDR1 LNHDA and CDR2 SQIVND. The CDR3 holds 13 amino acids from the cysteine to the phenylalanine. This entry keeps only the CDR3 DNA: 39 bases, framed from base 1.